Shown below are 3 T cell receptor beta chains from a single sample sequenced in a study of T cell changes during pregnancy in multiple sclerosis. Sequencing used immunoSEQ multiplex PCR; TCRdb keeps in-frame clones, though not all of them. The sample shows around 45,000 clones, more than 85% of them seen only once. The sequences come from CD4+ T cells from peripheral blood mononuclear cells, collected in the second trimester of pregnancy. These receptors came from a female donor in good health, enrolled as a control in a pregnancy study.

This clone was recorded only once. The rearrangement joins TRBV6-5 to TRBJ2-1; no firm D call. Germline assignment: CDR1 MNHEY and CDR2 SVGAGI. V shed 0 bases and J shed 6 bases, with 12 bases lying between them. This CDR3 has 15 amino acids. The DNA of the CDR3 is TGTGCCAGCAGTTACTCGATTAACGGGTTCAATGAGCAGTTCTTC. Residues: CASSYSINGFNEQFF.

The gene calls are TRBV2 and TRBJ2-1; 8 bases align to TRBD2. Germline CDR1 is SNHLY and CDR2 is FYNNEI. The CDR3 covers 13 residues. V shed 8 bases and J 4 bases; nucleotides not matched to a gene: 4. This chain's CDR3 is CASAGGFYNEQFF. The CDR3 DNA follows: TGTGCCAGCGCGGGGGGCTTTTACAATGAGCAGTTCTTC. The full variable domain, with the rest looked up from reference TRBV2 and TRBJ2-1, is EPEVTQTPSHQVTQMGQEVILRCVPISNHLYFYWYRQILGQKVEFLVSFYNNEISEKSEIFDDQFSVERPDGSNFTLKIRSTKLEDSAMYFCASAGGFYNEQFFGPGTRLTVL.

As DNA, the CDR3 is TGTGCCAGCAGCGTTAGTAGCGGAGGGCGGCAAGAGACCCAGTACTTC. Translating gives CASSVSSGGRQETQYF. The gene calls are TRBV9 and TRBJ2-5, with D possibly matching TRBD2 (6 bases). The CDR3 totals 16 residues. V was clipped by 2 bases and J by 2 bases, with 16 bases between them. The germline V gene encodes CDR1 SGDLS and CDR2 YYNGEE.